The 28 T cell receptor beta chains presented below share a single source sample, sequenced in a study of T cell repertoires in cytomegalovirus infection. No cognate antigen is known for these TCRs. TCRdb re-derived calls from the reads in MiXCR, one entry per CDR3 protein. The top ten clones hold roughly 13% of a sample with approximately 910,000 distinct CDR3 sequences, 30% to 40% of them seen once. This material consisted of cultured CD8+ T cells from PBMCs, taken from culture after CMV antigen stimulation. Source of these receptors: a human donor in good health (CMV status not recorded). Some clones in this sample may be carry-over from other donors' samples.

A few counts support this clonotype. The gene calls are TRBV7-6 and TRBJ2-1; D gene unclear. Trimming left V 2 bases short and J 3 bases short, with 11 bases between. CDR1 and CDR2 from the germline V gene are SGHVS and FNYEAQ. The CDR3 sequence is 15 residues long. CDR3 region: CASSLSPPDYNEQFF. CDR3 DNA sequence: TGTGCCAGCAGCTTATCACCCCCGGACTACAATGAGCAGTTCTTC. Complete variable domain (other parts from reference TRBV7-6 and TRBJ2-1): GAGVSQSPRYKVTKRGQDVALRCDPISGHVSLYWYRQALGQGPEFLTYFNYEAQQDKSGLPNDRFSAERPEGSISTLTIQRTEQRDSAMYRCASSLSPPDYNEQFFGPGTRLTVL.

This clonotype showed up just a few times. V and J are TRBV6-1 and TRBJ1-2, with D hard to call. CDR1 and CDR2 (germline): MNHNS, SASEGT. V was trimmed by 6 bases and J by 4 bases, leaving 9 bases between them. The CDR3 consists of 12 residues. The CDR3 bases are TGTGCCAGCAGCGGCGGACCCTATGGCTACACCTTC. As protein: CASSGGPYGYTF.

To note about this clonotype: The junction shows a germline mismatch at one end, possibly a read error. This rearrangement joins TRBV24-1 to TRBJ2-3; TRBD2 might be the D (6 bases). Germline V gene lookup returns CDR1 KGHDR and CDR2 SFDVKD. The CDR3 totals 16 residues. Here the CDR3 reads CTTSDHPGLSTDTQYF. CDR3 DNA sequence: TGTACCACCAGTGATCATCCGGGACTGTCCACAGATACGCAGTATTTT.

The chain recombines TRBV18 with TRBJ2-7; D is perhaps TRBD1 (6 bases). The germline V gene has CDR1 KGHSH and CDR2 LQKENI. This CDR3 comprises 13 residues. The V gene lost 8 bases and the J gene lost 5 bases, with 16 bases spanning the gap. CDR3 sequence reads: CASSPRGLDEQYV. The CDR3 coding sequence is TGTGCCAGCAGCCCCAGGGGTTTAGACGAGCAGTACGTC.

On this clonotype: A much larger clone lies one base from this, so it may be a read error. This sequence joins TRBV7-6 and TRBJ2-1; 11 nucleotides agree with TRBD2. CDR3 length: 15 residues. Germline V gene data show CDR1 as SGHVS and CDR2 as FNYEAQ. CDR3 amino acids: CAGSSGTSGYNEQFF. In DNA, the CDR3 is TGTGCCGGCAGCTCAGGGACTAGCGGATACAATGAGCAGTTCTTC.

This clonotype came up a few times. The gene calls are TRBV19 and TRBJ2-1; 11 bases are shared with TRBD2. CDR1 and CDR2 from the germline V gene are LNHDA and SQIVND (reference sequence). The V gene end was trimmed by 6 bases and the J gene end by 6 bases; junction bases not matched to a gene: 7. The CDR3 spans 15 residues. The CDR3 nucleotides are TGTGCCAGTAGGTTGACTAGCGGGGTAGTCAATGAGCAGTTCTTC. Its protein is CASRLTSGVVNEQFF.

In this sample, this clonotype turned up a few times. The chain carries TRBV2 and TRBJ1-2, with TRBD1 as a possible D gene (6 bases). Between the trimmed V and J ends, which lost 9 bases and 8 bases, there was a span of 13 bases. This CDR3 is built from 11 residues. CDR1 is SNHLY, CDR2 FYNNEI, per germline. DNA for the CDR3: TGTGCCAGTTTGAGGGGGAGAGGCTACACCTTC. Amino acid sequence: CASLRGRGYTF.

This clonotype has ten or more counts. The CDR3 nucleotides read TGTGCCAGCAGTTTTCTAGCGGGGGGACCGACCTACGAGCAGTACTTC. This codes for CASSFLAGGPTYEQYF. The chain couples TRBV12-3 or TRBV12-4 to TRBJ2-7; 11 positions match TRBD2. The length of the CDR3 is 16 residues. V dropped 3 bases and J dropped 2; count of bases not matched to a gene: 6.

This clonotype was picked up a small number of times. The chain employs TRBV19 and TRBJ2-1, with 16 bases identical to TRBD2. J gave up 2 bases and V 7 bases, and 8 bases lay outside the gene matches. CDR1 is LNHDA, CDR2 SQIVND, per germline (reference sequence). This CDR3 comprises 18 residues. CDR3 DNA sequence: TGTGCCAGTATTAAAGGGACTAGCGGGGGGGCCGCCTACAATGAGCAGTTCTTC. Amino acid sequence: CASIKGTSGGAAYNEQFF.

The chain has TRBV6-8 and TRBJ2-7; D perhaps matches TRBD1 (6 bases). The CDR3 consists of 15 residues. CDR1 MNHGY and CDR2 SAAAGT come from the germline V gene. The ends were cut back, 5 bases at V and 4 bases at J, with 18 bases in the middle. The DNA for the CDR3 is TGTGCCAGCAGTACCGCCTGGACAGAGATTTACGAGCAGTACTTC. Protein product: CASSTAWTEIYEQYF.

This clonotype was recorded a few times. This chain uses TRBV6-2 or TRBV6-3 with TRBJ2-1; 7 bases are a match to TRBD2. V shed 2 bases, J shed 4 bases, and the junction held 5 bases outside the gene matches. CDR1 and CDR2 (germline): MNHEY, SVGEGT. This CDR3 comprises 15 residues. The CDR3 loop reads CASSYGLAVYNEQFF. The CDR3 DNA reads TGTGCCAGCAGTTACGGGCTAGCGGTTTACAATGAGCAGTTCTTC.

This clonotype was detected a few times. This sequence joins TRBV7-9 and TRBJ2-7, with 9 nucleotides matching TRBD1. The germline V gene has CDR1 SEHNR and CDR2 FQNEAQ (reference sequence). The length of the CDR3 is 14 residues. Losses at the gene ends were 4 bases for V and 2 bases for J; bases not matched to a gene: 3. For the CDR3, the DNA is TGTGCCAGCAGCTCCTGGGACAGGGCCTACGAGCAGTACTTC. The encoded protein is CASSSWDRAYEQYF. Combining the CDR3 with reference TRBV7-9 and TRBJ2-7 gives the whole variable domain DTGVSQNPRHKITKRGQNVTFRCDPISEHNRLYWYRQTLGQGPEFLTYFQNEAQLEKSRLLSDRFSAERPKGSFSTLEIQRTEQGDSAMYLCASSSWDRAYEQYFGPGTRLTVT.

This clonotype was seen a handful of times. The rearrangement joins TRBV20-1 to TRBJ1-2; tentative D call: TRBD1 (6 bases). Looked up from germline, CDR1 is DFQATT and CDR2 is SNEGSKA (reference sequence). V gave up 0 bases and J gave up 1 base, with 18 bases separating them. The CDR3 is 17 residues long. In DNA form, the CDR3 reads TGCAGTGCTAGAGATCCGGGGGCCGTCGCTGTTAACTATGGCTACACCTTC. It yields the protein CSARDPGAVAVNYGYTF.

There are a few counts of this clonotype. CDR3 nucleotide sequence: TGTGCCAGCAGCCCCGGTCGGGGGCACGGGGAGCTGTTTTTT. Its protein product is CASSPGRGHGELFF. The chain joins TRBV7-2 to TRBJ2-2; the D gene could be TRBD1 or TRBD2 (6 bases each). V was clipped by 5 bases and J by 7 bases, with 14 bases between them. Germline CDR1 SGHTA, CDR2 FQGNSA. The CDR3 is made up of 14 amino acids.

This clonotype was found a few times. DNA for the CDR3: TGTGCCAGCAGCACCTCGGGGCACGAGCAGTACGTC. Its translation is CASSTSGHEQYV. J is TRBJ2-7 and V is TRBV7-9; the D call may be TRBD1 or TRBD2 (5 bases each). Germline CDR1 reads SEHNR; CDR2 reads FQNEAQ (reference sequence). V shed 5 bases and J shed 5 bases, with 10 bases lying between them. The CDR3 length is 12 residues.

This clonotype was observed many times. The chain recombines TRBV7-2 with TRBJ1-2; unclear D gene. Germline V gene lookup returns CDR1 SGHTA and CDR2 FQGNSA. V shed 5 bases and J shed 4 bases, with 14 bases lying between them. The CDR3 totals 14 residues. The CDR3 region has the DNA TGTGCCAGCAGCCCGCTTCGGGTGCTCTATGGCTACACCTTC. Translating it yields CASSPLRVLYGYTF.

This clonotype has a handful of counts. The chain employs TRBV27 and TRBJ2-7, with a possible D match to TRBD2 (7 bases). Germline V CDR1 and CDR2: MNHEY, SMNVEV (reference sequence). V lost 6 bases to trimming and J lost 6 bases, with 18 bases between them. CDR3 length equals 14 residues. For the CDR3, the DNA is TGTGCCAGCAGCACGACGGGGGGCCGGGGCGAGCAGTACGTC. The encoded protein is CASSTTGGRGEQYV.

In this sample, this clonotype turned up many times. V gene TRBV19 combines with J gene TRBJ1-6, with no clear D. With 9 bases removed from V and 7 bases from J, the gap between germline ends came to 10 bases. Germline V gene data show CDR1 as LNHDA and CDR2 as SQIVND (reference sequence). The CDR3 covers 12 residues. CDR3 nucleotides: TGTGCCAGCCGTTTGGGGAATTCACCCCTCCACTTT. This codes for CASRLGNSPLHF.

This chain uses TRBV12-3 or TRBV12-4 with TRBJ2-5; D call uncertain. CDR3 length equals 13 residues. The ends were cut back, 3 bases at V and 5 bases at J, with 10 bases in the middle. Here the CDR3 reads CASSLTKVETQYF. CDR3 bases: TGTGCCAGCAGTTTGACCAAGGTGGAGACCCAGTACTTC.

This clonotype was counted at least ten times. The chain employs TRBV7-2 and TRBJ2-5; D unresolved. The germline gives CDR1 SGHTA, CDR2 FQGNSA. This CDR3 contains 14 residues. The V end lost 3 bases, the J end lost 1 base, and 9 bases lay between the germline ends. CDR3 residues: CASSFRLPQETQYF. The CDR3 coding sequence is TGTGCCAGCAGCTTTCGCCTGCCCCAAGAGACCCAGTACTTC.

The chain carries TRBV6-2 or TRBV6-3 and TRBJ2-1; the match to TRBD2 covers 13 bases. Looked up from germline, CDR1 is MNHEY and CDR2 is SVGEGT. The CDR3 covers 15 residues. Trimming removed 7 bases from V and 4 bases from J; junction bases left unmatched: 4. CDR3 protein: CASTKLAGGYNEQFF. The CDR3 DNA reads TGTGCCAGCACCAAACTAGCGGGGGGGTACAATGAGCAGTTCTTC.

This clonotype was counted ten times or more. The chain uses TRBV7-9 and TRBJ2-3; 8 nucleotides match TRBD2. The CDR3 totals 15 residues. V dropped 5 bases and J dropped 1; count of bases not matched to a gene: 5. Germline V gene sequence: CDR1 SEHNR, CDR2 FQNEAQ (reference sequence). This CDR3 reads CASSPRGGGTDTQYF. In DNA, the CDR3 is TGTGCCAGCAGCCCCCGGGGGGGCGGCACAGATACGCAGTATTTT.

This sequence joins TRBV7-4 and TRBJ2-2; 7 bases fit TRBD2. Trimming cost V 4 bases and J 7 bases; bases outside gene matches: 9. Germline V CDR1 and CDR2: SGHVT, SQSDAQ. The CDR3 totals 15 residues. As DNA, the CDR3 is TGTGCCAGCAGCTCCGCCGCGGGCGGGAGCGGGGAGCTGTTTTTT. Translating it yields CASSSAAGGSGELFF. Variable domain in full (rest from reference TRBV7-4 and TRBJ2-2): GAGVSQSPRYKVAKRGRDVALRCDSISGHVTLYWYRQTLGQGSEVLTYSQSDAQRDKSGRPSGRFSAERPERSVSTLKIQRTEQGDSAVYLCASSSAAGGSGELFFGEGSRLTVL.

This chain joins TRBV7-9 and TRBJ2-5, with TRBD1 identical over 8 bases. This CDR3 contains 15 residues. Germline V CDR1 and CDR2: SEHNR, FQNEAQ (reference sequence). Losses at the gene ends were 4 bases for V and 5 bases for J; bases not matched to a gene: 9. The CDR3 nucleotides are TGTGCCAGCAGCTACTACAGGGGGTCATGGGAGACCCAGTACTTC. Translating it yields CASSYYRGSWETQYF. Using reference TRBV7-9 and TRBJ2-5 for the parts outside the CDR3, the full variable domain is DTGVSQNPRHKITKRGQNVTFRCDPISEHNRLYWYRQTLGQGPEFLTYFQNEAQLEKSRLLSDRFSAERPKGSFSTLEIQRTEQGDSAMYLCASSYYRGSWETQYFGPGTRLLVL.

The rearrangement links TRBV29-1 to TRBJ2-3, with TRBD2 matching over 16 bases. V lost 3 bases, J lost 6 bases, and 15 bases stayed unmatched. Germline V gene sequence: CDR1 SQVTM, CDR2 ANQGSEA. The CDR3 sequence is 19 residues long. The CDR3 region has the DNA TGCAGCGTTGACCCCTCCGGGACTAGCGGGGGGGTCATGGGGGATACGCAGTATTTT. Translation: CSVDPSGTSGGVMGDTQYF.

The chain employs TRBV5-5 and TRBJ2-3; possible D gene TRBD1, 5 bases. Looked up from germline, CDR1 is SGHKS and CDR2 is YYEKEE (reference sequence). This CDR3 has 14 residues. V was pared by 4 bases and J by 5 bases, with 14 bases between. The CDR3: CASSPGSGLDTQYF. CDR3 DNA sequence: TGTGCCAGCAGCCCGGGCTCAGGGTTAGATACGCAGTATTTT.

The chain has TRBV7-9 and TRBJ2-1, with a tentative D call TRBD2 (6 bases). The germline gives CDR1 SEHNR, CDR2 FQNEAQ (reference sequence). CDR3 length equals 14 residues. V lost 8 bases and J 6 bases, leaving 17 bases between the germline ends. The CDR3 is CASLPSAGSNEQFF. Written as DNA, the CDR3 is TGTGCCAGCTTACCTAGCGCGGGGTCCAATGAGCAGTTCTTC.

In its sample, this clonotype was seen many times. CDR3 nucleotide sequence: TGTGCCAGCAGTCCCTGGACAAATCAGCCCCAGCATTTT. This codes for CASSPWTNQPQHF. The J gene is TRBJ1-5, the V gene TRBV27; perhaps TRBD1 as D (5 bases). V was pared by 5 bases and J by 4 bases, with 9 bases between. The CDR3 totals 13 residues. Germline loops: CDR1 MNHEY, CDR2 SMNVEV (reference sequence).